Below are 15 T cell receptor beta chains sequenced from a single sample in a study of cytomegalovirus exposure and HLA in healthy donors (dated by TCRdb to about 2017). Library preparation used the immunoSEQ multiplex PCR assay. A mixture of 60 forward primers for TCR Vbeta segments and 13 reverse primers for TCR Jbeta segments was used in the multiplex PCR. TCRdb's version of the immuneACCESS table is confined to in-frame rearrangements and falls short of the full clone set. An unresolved V gene accounts for under half of the shortfall where checked; the remainder is of unknown origin. The sample has 100,000 to 150,000 clones on record, over 15% of them singletons. 1.5% to 2% of the sample rests with the top ten. The sample consisted of PBMCs. These receptors all stem from a woman aged 18-30 years in good health and CMV-seronegative.

There are a few counts of this clone. The chain joins TRBV5-1 to TRBJ1-2, with D possibly TRBD1 on 6 matching bases. The V end was cut by 1 base, the J end by 6 bases, with 19 bases between. This CDR3 spans 16 amino acids. Germline CDR1 is SGHRS and CDR2 is YFSETQ. The CDR3 DNA reads TGCGCCAGCAGCTTGCGGCAGGGGTTCGCCGGCGATGGCTACACCTTC. Translated, it gives CASSLRQGFAGDGYTF.

This clone was seen a single time. J is TRBJ2-7 and V is TRBV7-9; TRBD2 matches 7 bases. CDR3 size: 13 residues. The germline CDR1 and CDR2 sequences are SEHNR and FQNEAQ (reference sequence). V lost 4 bases and J lost 6; bases outside the gene matches: 6. The CDR3 sequence: CASSSWGGGEQYF. The CDR3 DNA follows: TGTGCCAGCAGCTCCTGGGGGGGAGGCGAGCAGTACTTC.

V usage is TRBV6-5 and J usage is TRBJ2-7; D is perhaps TRBD1 (6 bases). CDR3 length equals 14 residues. CDR1 is MNHEY and CDR2 is SVGAGI in the germline V gene. V lost 8 bases to trimming and J lost 1 base, with 15 bases between them. The CDR3 sequence: CASAQGWGSYEQYF. DNA for the CDR3: TGTGCCAGCGCGCAGGGGTGGGGGTCCTACGAGCAGTACTTC.

In its sample, this clone was seen a few times. The rearrangement joins TRBV4-2 to TRBJ1-4; D not certain. Trimming took 0 bases from V and 4 from J, leaving 9 bases between them. The CDR3 contains 15 residues. Germline V gene lookup returns CDR1 LGHNA and CDR2 YNFKEQ. CDR3 region: CASSQEGRFNEKLFF. CDR3 coding DNA: TGTGCCAGCAGCCAAGAGGGCAGGTTTAATGAAAAACTGTTTTTT.

This clone was detected only a few times. At one boundary the junction diverges from the germline segment, which might be a read error. The V call is TRBV7-7, the J call TRBJ2-7; 10 bases line up with TRBD1. This CDR3 is built from 16 residues. From germline, CDR1 is SSHAT and CDR2 FNYEAQ (reference sequence). The CDR3 DNA reads TGTGCTAGCAGCTTAGTGGGCCGGGACAGGGGAAGCGAGCAGTACTTC. Its protein is CASSLVGRDRGSEQYF.

This clone was detected only a few times. The rearrangement links TRBV7-3 to TRBJ2-5; perhaps TRBD2 as D (5 bases). Germline V gives CDR1 SGHTA, CDR2 FQGTGA. CDR3 length: 14 amino acids. Trimming pared 6 bases from V and 5 bases from J, leaving 16 bases between. The DNA of the CDR3 is TGTGCCAGCAGACCAGACGGAGGTCGGGAGACCCAGTACTTC. It translates to CASRPDGGRETQYF.

The gene calls are TRBV18 and TRBJ2-2; TRBD2 might be the D (5 bases). The CDR3 runs 16 residues. V was clipped by 3 bases and J by 3 bases, with 14 bases between them. Germline CDR1 KGHSH, CDR2 LQKENI. The CDR3 here is CASSPRGRADTGELFF. In DNA, the CDR3 is TGTGCCAGCTCACCCCGAGGGCGGGCGGACACCGGGGAGCTGTTTTTT.

In its sample, this clone was seen a few times. The V gene is TRBV6-1, the J gene TRBJ1-5, with D tentatively TRBD1 (5 bases). This CDR3 has 13 residues. The V gene's germline CDR1 is MNHNS and CDR2 SASEGT. The V end lost 10 bases, the J end lost 10 bases, and 20 bases lay between the germline ends. The CDR3 is CATLGGVEIPQHF. The CDR3 DNA follows: TGTGCCACCTTGGGAGGGGTTGAGATCCCCCAGCATTTT.

This clone was detected only a few times. The chain joins TRBV19 to TRBJ2-5, with TRBD2 matching over 11 bases. Trimming at V came to 5 bases and at J to 5 bases, leaving 7 bases not matched to a gene. Germline CDR1 LNHDA, CDR2 SQIVND (reference sequence). The CDR3 sequence is 15 residues long. CDR3 in amino acids: CASSLAGGPMETQYF. The CDR3 DNA reads as TGTGCCAGTAGTTTAGCGGGAGGGCCCATGGAGACCCAGTACTTC.

The V call is TRBV29-1, the J call TRBJ2-3; 8 positions match TRBD1. The junction had 6 bases not matched to a gene; V was cut back by 6 bases and J by 4 bases. The length of the CDR3 is 13 residues. Germline V CDR1 and CDR2: SQVTM, ANQGSEA. CDR3 protein: CSVGGQEADTQYF. The CDR3, as DNA: TGCAGCGTGGGGGGACAGGAGGCAGATACGCAGTATTTT.

This chain connects TRBV4-3 to TRBJ2-1, with 12 nucleotides matching TRBD2. In germline, CDR1 is LGHNA, CDR2 YSLEER. J was trimmed by 0 bases and V by 3 bases; bases with no gene match: 6. This CDR3 spans 18 amino acids. The CDR3 bases are TGCGCCAGCAGCCAGCCTACTAGCGGGGGGTCCTCCTACAATGAGCAGTTCTTC. This sequence encodes CASSQPTSGGSSYNEQFF.

This rearrangement joins TRBV7-6 to TRBJ2-3; 8 positions agree with TRBD2. The V segment lost 0 bases and the J segment 4 bases; nucleotides outside the gene matches: 3. CDR3 length: 15 residues. Germline loops: CDR1 SGHVS, CDR2 FNYEAQ. The CDR3 bases are TGTGCCAGCAGCTTAGCCTCGCGGGAGGCAGATACGCAGTATTTT. The encoded protein is CASSLASREADTQYF.

This clone was seen more than once but under ten times. The rearrangement joins TRBV7-3 to TRBJ2-1; D not resolved. The CDR3 runs 15 residues. With 5 bases removed from V and 3 bases from J, the gap between germline ends came to 14 bases. CDR1 is SGHTA and CDR2 is FQGTGA in the germline V gene. The CDR3 protein is CASSPSGLGYNEQFF. CDR3 bases: TGTGCCAGCAGCCCCAGTGGGCTCGGCTACAATGAGCAGTTCTTC.

The J gene is TRBJ1-1, the V gene TRBV18; D gene unclear. The germline V gene has CDR1 KGHSH and CDR2 LQKENI. Deletions cut 4 bases from V and 1 base from J, with 7 bases between. The CDR3 runs to 13 residues. The CDR3 sequence is CASSLKPNTEAFF. The CDR3 DNA sequence: TGTGCCAGCTCACTAAAGCCGAACACTGAAGCTTTCTTT.

This chain connects TRBV5-8 to TRBJ2-5; the D gene is possibly TRBD2 (5 bases). Trimming shortened V by 5 bases and J by 1 base, and 15 bases separated the two germline ends. Germline CDR1 is SGHTS and CDR2 is YDEGEE. The CDR3 loop spans 15 amino acids. Written as DNA, the CDR3 is TGTGCCAGCAGTCCTATACTTAGCGCCCAAGAGACCCAGTACTTC. Its protein product is CASSPILSAQETQYF.